The 14 T cell receptor beta chains given below trace back to one sample, sequenced in a study of radiotherapy plus CTLA-4 blockade in lung cancer. Repertoires were generated with immunoSEQ multiplex PCR, while TCRdb's copy carries only in-frame clones and drops some. The table lists tens of thousands of clones, around 76% of them singletons. The sequenced sample was peripheral blood, obtained from a patient treated with radiotherapy plus ipilimumab. Source of these receptors: a human donor with non-small cell lung cancer who had a partial response to radiotherapy plus ipilimumab. Some clones in this sample may be carry-over from other donors' samples.

This sequence joins TRBV19 and TRBJ2-5, with 11 bases matching TRBD2. With the DNA end fitting TRBJ2-7 better, the J assignment may be wrong. This CDR3 has 13 amino acids. From germline, CDR1 is LNHDA and CDR2 SQIVND (reference sequence). In DNA form, the CDR3 reads TGTGCCACCGTAGCGGGAGGGACCTACGAGCAGTACTTC. Protein: CATVAGGTYEQYF.

The chain recombines TRBV7-6 with TRBJ2-1, with D maybe TRBD2 (5 bases). The CDR3 has 14 residues. Trimming pared 5 bases from V and 0 bases from J, leaving 8 bases between. CDR1 is SGHVS, CDR2 FNYEAQ, per germline. The CDR3: CASSPRGSYNEQFF. For the CDR3, the DNA is TGTGCCAGCAGCCCCCGGGGCTCCTACAATGAGCAGTTCTTC.

The sample holds a few counts of this clone. This chain joins TRBV6-6 and TRBJ1-4, with D possibly matching TRBD1 (5 bases). V was cut by 2 bases and J by 8 bases, with 15 bases left in between. From germline, CDR1 is MNHNY and CDR2 SVGAGI (reference sequence). The CDR3 loop spans 15 amino acids. CDR3: CASSYDGGGREKLFF. The CDR3 nucleotides read TGTGCCAGCAGTTACGATGGCGGGGGTAGGGAAAAACTGTTTTTT.

This chain connects TRBV11-2 to TRBJ2-2; 7 bases are shared with TRBD2. Germline CDR1 reads SGHAT; CDR2 reads FQNNGV. The CDR3 totals 13 residues. V dropped 5 bases and J dropped 6; count of bases not matched to a gene: 3. The CDR3 region has the DNA TGTGCCAGCAGCCGGGGGGTTTCCGGGGAGCTGTTTTTT. This codes for CASSRGVSGELFF.

The chain recombines TRBV29-1 with TRBJ1-4, with 9 bases that match TRBD1. The germline CDR1 and CDR2 sequences are SQVTM and ANQGSEA. The J segment lost 10 bases and the V segment lost 5 bases, leaving 20 bases of the junction unmatched. The CDR3 is made up of 17 amino acids. The CDR3 bases are TGCAGCGTTTCAGAGGGGGGGACAGGGTTTGTTGGTGGAAAACTGTTTTTT. Protein sequence: CSVSEGGTGFVGGKLFF.

V gene TRBV7-8 combines with J gene TRBJ2-2; no clear D gene. The germline gives CDR1 SGHVS, CDR2 FQNEAQ. This CDR3 is built from 16 residues. Trimming stripped 2 bases from V and 2 bases from J, with 12 bases between. The CDR3 protein is CASSLRSVGNTGELFF. The CDR3 nucleotides are TGTGCCAGCAGCTTACGGTCTGTGGGCAACACCGGGGAGCTGTTTTTT.

V and J are TRBV6-5 and TRBJ2-3; no firm D call. This CDR3 comprises 14 residues. Germline assignment: CDR1 MNHEY and CDR2 SVGAGI. The V gene lost 6 bases and the J gene lost 2 bases, with 12 bases spanning the gap. CDR3: CASRKTMNTDTQYF. Here the CDR3 DNA reads TGTGCCAGCAGAAAAACTATGAACACAGATACGCAGTATTTT.

The chain links TRBV28 to TRBJ2-3; 7 bases match TRBD2. V lost 5 bases to trimming and J lost 0 bases; unmatched junction nucleotides: 11. Looked up from germline, CDR1 is MDHEN and CDR2 is SYDVKM. The CDR3 totals 17 residues. This CDR3 reads CASSLPLADASTDTQYF. The CDR3, as DNA: TGTGCCAGCAGTCTCCCCCTAGCGGATGCTAGCACAGATACGCAGTATTTT.

This chain joins TRBV18 and TRBJ2-5, with 9 bases lining up with TRBD2. This CDR3 spans 17 amino acids. J was trimmed by 7 bases and V by 3 bases; bases with no gene match: 15. In germline, CDR1 is KGHSH, CDR2 LQKENI. Here the CDR3 reads CASSPDHQSSGRGTQYF. The CDR3 nucleotides are TGTGCCAGCTCACCCGACCACCAGAGTAGCGGGAGAGGGACCCAGTACTTC. The whole variable domain, remainder taken from reference TRBV18 and TRBJ2-5, is NAGVMQNPRHLVRRRGQEARLRCSPMKGHSHVYWYRQLPEEGLKFMVYLQKENIIDESGMPKERFSAEFPKEGPSILRIQQVVRGDSAAYFCASSPDHQSSGRGTQYFGPGTRLLVL.

The chain joins TRBV18 to TRBJ1-4; a possible D gene is TRBD1 (6 bases). This CDR3 comprises 15 residues. The germline V gene encodes CDR1 KGHSH and CDR2 LQKENI. V lost 3 bases, J lost 3 bases, and 11 bases lay in between. CDR3 sequence: CASSPPGTPNEKLFF. The CDR3 DNA sequence: TGTGCCAGCTCACCCCCCGGGACACCTAATGAAAAACTGTTTTTT.

The chain recombines TRBV7-9 with TRBJ1-1; 7 bases map to TRBD1. V gave up 1 base and J gave up 1 base; unmatched junction bases: 6. Germline CDR1 SEHNR, CDR2 FQNEAQ (reference sequence). The CDR3 runs to 16 residues. The CDR3 here is CASSLEGGLRNTEAFF. Here the CDR3 DNA reads TGTGCCAGCAGCTTAGAAGGGGGCCTCAGGAACACTGAAGCTTTCTTT.

This clone was counted only a few times. V and J are TRBV7-3 and TRBJ2-1, with a weak D call TRBD2 (6 bases). Deletions cut 4 bases from V and 4 bases from J, with 11 bases between. The CDR3 covers 14 residues. Germline CDR1 is SGHTA and CDR2 is FQGTGA. CDR3 region: CASSSGLPYNEQFF. CDR3 bases: TGTGCCAGCAGCTCCGGACTACCATACAATGAGCAGTTCTTC.

This chain links TRBV11-2 with TRBJ1-3; D is uncertain. The CDR3 covers 12 residues. Per the germline V gene, CDR1 is SGHAT and CDR2 is FQNNGV. V was trimmed by 5 bases and J by 7 bases, leaving 9 bases between them. The CDR3 sequence is CASSPSRNTIYF. For the CDR3, the DNA is TGTGCCAGCAGCCCATCCCGGAACACCATATATTTT.

This rearrangement joins TRBV7-2 to TRBJ2-4, with 8 bases that match TRBD2. The CDR3 extends over 13 amino acids. The trim removed 4 bases at V and 16 bases at J, leaving 12 bases unmatched. Looked up from germline, CDR1 is SGHTA and CDR2 is FQGNSA. The CDR3, as DNA: TGTGCCAGCAGCTCCTCCCCCGGACTAGCAAACTACTTC. This encodes CASSSSPGLANYF.